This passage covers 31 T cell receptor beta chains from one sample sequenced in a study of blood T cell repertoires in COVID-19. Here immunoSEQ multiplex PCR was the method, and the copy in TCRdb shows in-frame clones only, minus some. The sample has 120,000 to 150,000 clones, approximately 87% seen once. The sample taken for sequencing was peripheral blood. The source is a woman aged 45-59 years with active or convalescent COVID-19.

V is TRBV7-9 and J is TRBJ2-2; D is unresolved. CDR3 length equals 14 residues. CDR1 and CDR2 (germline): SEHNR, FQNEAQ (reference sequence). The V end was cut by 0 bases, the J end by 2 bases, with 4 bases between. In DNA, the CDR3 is TGTGCCAGCAGCTTAGCCCCTAACACCGGGGAGCTGTTTTTT. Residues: CASSLAPNTGELFF.

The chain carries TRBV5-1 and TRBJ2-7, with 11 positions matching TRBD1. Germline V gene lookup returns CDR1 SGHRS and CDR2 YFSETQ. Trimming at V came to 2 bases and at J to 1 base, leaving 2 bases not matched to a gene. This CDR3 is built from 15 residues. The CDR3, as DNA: TGCGCCAGCAGCTTCGGACAGGGGGCTTCCTACGAGCAGTACTTC. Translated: CASSFGQGASYEQYF.

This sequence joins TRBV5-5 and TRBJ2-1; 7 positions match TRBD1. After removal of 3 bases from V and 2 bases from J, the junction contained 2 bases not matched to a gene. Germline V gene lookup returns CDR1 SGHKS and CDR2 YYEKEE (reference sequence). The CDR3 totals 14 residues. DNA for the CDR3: TGTGCCAGCAGCTGGCAGGGGGCCTACAATGAGCAGTTCTTC. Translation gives CASSWQGAYNEQFF. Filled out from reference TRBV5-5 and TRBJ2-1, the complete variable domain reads DAGVTQSPTHLIKTRGQQVTLRCSPISGHKSVSWYQQVLGQGPQFIFQYYEKEERGRGNFPDRFSARQFPNYSSELNVNALLLGDSALYLCASSWQGAYNEQFFGPGTRLTVL.

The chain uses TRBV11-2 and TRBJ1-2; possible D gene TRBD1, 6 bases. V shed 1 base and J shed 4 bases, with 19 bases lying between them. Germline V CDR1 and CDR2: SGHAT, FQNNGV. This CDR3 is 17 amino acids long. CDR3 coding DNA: TGTGCCAGCAGCTTAGGGGGGCAAAGGGGCGGTGGCTATGGCTACACCTTC. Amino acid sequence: CASSLGGQRGGGYGYTF.

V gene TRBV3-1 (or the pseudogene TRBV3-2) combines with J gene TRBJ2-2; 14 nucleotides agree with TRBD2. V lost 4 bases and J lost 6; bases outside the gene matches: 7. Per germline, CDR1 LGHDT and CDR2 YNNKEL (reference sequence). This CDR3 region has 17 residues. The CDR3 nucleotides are TGTGCCAGCAGCCTAGGACTAGCGGGGGGAGTAGCCGGGGAGCTGTTTTTT. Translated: CASSLGLAGGVAGELFF.

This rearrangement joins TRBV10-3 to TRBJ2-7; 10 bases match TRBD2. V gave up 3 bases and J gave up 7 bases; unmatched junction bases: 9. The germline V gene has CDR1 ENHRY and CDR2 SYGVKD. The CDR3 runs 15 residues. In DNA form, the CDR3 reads TGTGCCATCAGTGAAAACCTAGCGGGAGCAGGAGAGCAGTACTTC. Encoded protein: CAISENLAGAGEQYF.

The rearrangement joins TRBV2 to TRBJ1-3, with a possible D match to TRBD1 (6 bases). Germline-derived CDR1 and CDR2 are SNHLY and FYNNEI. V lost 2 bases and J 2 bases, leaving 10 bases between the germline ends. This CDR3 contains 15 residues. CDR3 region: CASSENREAGNTIYF. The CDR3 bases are TGTGCCAGCAGTGAAAACAGGGAAGCTGGAAACACCATATATTTT.

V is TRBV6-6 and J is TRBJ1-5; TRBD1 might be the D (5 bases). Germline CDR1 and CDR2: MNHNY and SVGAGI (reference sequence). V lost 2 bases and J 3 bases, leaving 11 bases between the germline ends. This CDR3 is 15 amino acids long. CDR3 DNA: TGTGCCAGCAGTTACGCCCAGGGTCCCAATCAGCCCCAGCATTTT. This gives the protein CASSYAQGPNQPQHF.

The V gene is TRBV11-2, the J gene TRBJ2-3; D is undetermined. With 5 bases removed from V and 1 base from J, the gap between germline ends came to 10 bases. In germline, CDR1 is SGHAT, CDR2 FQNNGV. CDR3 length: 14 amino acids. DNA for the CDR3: TGTGCCAGCAGCCCACGGGTACGCACAGATACGCAGTATTTT. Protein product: CASSPRVRTDTQYF.

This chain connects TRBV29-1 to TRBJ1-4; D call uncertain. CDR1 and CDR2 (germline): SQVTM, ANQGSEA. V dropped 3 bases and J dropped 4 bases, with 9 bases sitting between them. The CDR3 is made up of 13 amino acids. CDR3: CSVEAPFNEKLFF. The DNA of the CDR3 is TGCAGCGTTGAGGCTCCCTTTAATGAAAAACTGTTTTTT.

The CDR3 nucleotides are TGTGCCATCAGGACCGCCGGAAACGGGGGCGGGGAGCTGTTTTTT. Its protein product is CAIRTAGNGGGELFF. J is TRBJ2-2 and V is TRBV10-3; tentative D call: TRBD2 (6 bases). Trimming took 6 bases from V and 7 from J, leaving 18 bases between them. The CDR3 has 15 residues. Germline lookup yields CDR1 ENHRY and CDR2 SYGVKD.

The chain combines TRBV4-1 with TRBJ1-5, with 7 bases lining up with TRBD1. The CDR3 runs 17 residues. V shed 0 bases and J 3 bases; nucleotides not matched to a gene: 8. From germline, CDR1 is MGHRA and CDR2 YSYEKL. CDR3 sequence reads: CASSQDGGRGTNQPQHF. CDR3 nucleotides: TGCGCCAGCAGCCAAGATGGTGGCAGGGGGACCAATCAGCCCCAGCATTTT.

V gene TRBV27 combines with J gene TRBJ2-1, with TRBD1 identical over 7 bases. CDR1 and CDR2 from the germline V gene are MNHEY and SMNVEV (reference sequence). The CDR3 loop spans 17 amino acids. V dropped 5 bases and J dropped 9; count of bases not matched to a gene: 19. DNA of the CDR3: TGTGCCAGCAGTCTCCTATCACAGGGGCTTCCTACAATTGAGCAGTTCTTC. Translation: CASSLLSQGLPTIEQFF.

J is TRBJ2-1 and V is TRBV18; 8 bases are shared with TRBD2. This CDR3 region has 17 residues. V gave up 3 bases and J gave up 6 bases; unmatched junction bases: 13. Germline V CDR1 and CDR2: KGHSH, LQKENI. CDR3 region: CASSPGAGTRGINEQFF. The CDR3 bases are TGTGCCAGCTCACCCGGGGCCGGGACTAGAGGCATCAATGAGCAGTTCTTC. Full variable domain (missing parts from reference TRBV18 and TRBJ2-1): NAGVMQNPRHLVRRRGQEARLRCSPMKGHSHVYWYRQLPEEGLKFMVYLQKENIIDESGMPKERFSAEFPKEGPSILRIQQVVRGDSAAYFCASSPGAGTRGINEQFFGPGTRLTVL.

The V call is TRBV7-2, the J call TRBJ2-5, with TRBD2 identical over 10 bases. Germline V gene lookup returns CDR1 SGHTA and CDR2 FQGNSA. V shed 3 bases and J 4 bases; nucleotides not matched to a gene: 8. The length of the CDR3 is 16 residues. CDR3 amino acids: CASSLSPSGSRETQYF. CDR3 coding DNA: TGTGCCAGCAGCTTGTCACCTAGCGGGAGTCGAGAGACCCAGTACTTC.

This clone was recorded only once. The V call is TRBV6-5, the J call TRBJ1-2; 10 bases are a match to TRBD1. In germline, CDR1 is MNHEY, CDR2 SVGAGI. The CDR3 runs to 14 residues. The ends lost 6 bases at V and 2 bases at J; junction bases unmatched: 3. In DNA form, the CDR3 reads TGTGCCAGCAGCCGGACAGGGGGGAACTATGGCTACACCTTC. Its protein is CASSRTGGNYGYTF.

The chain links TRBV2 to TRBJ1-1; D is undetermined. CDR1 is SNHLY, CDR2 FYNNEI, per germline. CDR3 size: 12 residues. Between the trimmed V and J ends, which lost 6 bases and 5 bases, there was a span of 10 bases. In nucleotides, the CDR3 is TGTGCCAGCAGACCACGGGGAACTGAAGCTTTCTTT. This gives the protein CASRPRGTEAFF.

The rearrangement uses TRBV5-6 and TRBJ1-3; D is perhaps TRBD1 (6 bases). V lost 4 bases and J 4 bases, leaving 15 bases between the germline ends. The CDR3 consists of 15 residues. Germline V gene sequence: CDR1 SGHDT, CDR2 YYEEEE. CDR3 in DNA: TGTGCCAGCAGCGCAGATTCCACAGGGGGAAACACCATATATTTT. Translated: CASSADSTGGNTIYF.

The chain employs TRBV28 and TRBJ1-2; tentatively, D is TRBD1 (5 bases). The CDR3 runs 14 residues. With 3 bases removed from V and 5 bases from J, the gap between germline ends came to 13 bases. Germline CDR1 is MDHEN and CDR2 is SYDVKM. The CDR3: CASSLIQGGYGYTF. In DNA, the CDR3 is TGTGCCAGCAGTTTGATCCAGGGAGGATATGGCTACACCTTC.

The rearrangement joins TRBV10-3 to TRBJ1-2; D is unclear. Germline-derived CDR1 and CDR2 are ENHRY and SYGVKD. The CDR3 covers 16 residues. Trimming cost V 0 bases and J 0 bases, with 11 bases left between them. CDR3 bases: TGTGCCATCAGTGAGTCGTTGGGCAGGACTAACTATGGCTACACCTTC. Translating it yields CAISESLGRTNYGYTF.

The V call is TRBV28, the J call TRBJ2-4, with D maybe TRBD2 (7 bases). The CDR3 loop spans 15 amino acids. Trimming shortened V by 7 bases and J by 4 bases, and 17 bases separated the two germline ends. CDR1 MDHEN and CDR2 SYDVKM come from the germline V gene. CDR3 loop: CASTVRGGPKNIQYF. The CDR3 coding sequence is TGTGCCAGCACCGTACGCGGGGGCCCTAAAAACATTCAGTACTTC.

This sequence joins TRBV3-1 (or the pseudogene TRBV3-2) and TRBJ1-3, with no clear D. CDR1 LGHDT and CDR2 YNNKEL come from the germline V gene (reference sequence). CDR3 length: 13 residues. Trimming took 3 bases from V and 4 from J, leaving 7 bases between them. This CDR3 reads CASSQTRGNTIYF. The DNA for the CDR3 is TGTGCCAGCAGCCAGACTCGGGGAAACACCATATATTTT.

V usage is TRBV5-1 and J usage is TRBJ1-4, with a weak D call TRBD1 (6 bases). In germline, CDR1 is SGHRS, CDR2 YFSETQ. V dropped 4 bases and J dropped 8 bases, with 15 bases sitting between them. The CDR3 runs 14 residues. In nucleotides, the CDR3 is TGCGCCAGCAGCACCGGACAGCTTGAAGAAAAACTGTTTTTT. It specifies CASSTGQLEEKLFF.

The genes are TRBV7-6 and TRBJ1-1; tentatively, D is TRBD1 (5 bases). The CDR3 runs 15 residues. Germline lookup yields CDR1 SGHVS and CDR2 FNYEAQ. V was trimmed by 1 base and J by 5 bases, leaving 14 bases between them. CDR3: CASSLGPPAGTEAFF. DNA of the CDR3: TGTGCCAGCAGCTTAGGTCCCCCGGCAGGGACTGAAGCTTTCTTT.

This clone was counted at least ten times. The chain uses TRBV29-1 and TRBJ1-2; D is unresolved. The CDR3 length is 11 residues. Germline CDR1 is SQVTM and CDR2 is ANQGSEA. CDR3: CSVREDYGYTF. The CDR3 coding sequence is TGCAGTGTTCGGGAGGACTATGGCTACACCTTC. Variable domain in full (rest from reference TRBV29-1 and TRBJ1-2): SAVISQKPSRDICQRGTSLTIQCQVDSQVTMMFWYRQQPGQSLTLIATANQGSEATYESGFVIDKFPISRPNLTFSTLTVSNMSPEDSSIYLCSVREDYGYTFGSGTRLTVV.

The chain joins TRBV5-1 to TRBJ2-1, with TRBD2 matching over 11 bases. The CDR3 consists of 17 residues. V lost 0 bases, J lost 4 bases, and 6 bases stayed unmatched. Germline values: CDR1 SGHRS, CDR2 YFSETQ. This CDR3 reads CASSLGGTSGKYNEQFF. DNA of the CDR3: TGCGCCAGCAGCTTGGGTGGGACTAGCGGAAAGTACAATGAGCAGTTCTTC.

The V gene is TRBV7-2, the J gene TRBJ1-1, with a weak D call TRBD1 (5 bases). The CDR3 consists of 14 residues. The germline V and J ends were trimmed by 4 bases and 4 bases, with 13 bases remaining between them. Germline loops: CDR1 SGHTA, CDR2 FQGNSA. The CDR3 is CASSSLGRVTEAFF. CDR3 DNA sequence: TGTGCCAGCAGCTCACTCGGCAGGGTCACTGAAGCTTTCTTT.

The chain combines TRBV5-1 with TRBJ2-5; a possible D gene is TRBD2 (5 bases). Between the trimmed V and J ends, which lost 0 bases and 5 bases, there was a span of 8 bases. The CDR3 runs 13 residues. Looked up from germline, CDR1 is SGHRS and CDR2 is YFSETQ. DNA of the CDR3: TGCGCCAGCAGCTTGGCGGGGTGGGAGACCCAGTACTTC. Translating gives CASSLAGWETQYF. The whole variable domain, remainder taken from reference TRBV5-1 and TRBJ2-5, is KAGVTQTPRYLIKTRGQQVTLSCSPISGHRSVSWYQQTPGQGLQFLFEYFSETQRNKGNFPGRFSGRQFSNSRSEMNVSTLELGDSALYLCASSLAGWETQYFGPGTRLLVL.

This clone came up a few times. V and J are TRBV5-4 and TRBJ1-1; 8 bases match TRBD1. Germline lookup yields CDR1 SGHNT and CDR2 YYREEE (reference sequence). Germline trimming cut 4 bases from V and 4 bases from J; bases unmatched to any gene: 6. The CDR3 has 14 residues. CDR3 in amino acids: CASSPGGATTEAFF. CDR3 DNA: TGTGCCAGCAGCCCAGGGGGCGCGACCACTGAAGCTTTCTTT.

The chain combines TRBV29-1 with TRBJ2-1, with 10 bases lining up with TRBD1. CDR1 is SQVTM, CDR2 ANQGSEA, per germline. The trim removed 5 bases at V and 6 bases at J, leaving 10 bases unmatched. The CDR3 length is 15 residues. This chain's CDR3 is CSVKGKGQGGNEQFF. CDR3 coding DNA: TGCAGCGTTAAGGGAAAAGGACAGGGGGGCAATGAGCAGTTCTTC.

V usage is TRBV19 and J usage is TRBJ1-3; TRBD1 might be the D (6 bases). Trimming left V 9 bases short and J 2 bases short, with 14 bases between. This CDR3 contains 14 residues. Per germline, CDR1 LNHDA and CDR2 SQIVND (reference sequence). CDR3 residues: CASKPTGTGNTIYF. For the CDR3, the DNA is TGTGCCAGCAAACCCACAGGGACTGGAAACACCATATATTTT.